This T cell receptor beta chain was captured by sequencing in a study of cytomegalovirus exposure and HLA in healthy donors. Findings and caveats of the study: Specific recognition of CMV antigens was confirmed in vitro for a few chains (all CMV-associated).

The CDR3 length is 15 residues. The ends were cut back, 7 bases at V and 0 bases at J, with 13 bases in the middle. CDR1 and CDR2 (germline): SNHLY, FYNNEI. As concerns this clone: Its matching antigen is unknown.

TCRdb's table, derived via immunoSEQ multiplex PCR, lists solely in-frame clones and lacks some. The sample has about 350,000 clones; 87% are singletons. Sequencing input: PBMCs. The rearrangement links TRBV2 to TRBJ2-1; D unclear. The receptor comes from a woman aged 25-40 years in good health and CMV-seropositive. The CDR3 region has the DNA TGTGCCAGCAACCGGTTCCCGGGCTCCTACAATGAGCAGTTCTTC. Translating gives CASNRFPGSYNEQFF. Together with reference TRBV2 and TRBJ2-1, the CDR3 gives the full variable domain: EPEVTQTPSHQVTQMGQEVILRCVPISNHLYFYWYRQILGQKVEFLVSFYNNEISEKSEIFDDQFSVERPDGSNFTLKIRSTKLEDSAMYFCASNRFPGSYNEQFFGPGTRLTVL.